Presented here are 27 T cell receptor beta chains from one specimen sequenced in a study of cytomegalovirus exposure and HLA in healthy donors. PCR employed 60 Vbeta and 13 Jbeta primers. The method was immunoSEQ multiplex PCR; TCRdb's version includes in-frame clones alone and lacks a portion of them. The sample records about 140,000 clones, about four fifths being singletons. Sequencing input: PBMCs. The receptor set was obtained from a man aged 35-49 years in good health and CMV-seronegative.

This chain links TRBV13 with TRBJ2-7; 14 bases are shared with TRBD2. CDR3 length equals 16 residues. CDR1 is PRHDT, CDR2 FYEKMQ, per germline (reference sequence). J was trimmed by 2 bases and V by 5 bases; bases with no gene match: 5. This CDR3 reads CASSTLTSGGAYEQYF. The CDR3, as DNA: TGTGCCAGCAGCACCCTGACTAGCGGGGGGGCCTACGAGCAGTACTTC.

The CDR3 nucleotides are TGTGCCAGTAGGGACCGAGACAGGGGTTACGAGCAGTACTTC. Translating it yields CASRDRDRGYEQYF. This rearrangement joins TRBV19 to TRBJ2-7, with 8 bases lining up with TRBD1. Per the germline V gene, CDR1 is LNHDA and CDR2 is SQIVND (reference sequence). V lost 6 bases to trimming and J lost 4 bases; unmatched junction nucleotides: 8. The CDR3 has 14 residues.

This chain joins TRBV7-9 and TRBJ2-7, with 9 bases fitting TRBD1. V shed 5 bases, J shed 5 bases, and the junction held 10 bases outside the gene matches. In germline, CDR1 is SEHNR, CDR2 FQNEAQ (reference sequence). There are 15 residues in the CDR3. The CDR3 loop is CASSRTGTGNHEQYF. CDR3 sequence (DNA): TGTGCCAGCAGCCGTACCGGGACAGGGAACCACGAGCAGTACTTC. The variable domain in full, completed from reference TRBV7-9 and TRBJ2-7, reads DTGVSQNPRHKITKRGQNVTFRCDPISEHNRLYWYRQTLGQGPEFLTYFQNEAQLEKSRLLSDRFSAERPKGSFSTLEIQRTEQGDSAMYLCASSRTGTGNHEQYFGPGTRLTVT.

The chain joins TRBV7-9 to TRBJ1-5; perhaps TRBD1 as D (6 bases). The CDR3 has 13 residues. Germline CDR1 and CDR2: SEHNR and FQNEAQ (reference sequence). The V end was cut by 1 base, the J end by 8 bases, with 9 bases between. CDR3 amino acids: CASSLDRAEPQHF. The CDR3 DNA sequence: TGTGCCAGCAGCTTAGACAGGGCGGAGCCCCAGCATTTT.

J is TRBJ2-5 and V is TRBV6-5, with 8 positions matching TRBD1. Judging by the DNA end, TRBJ2-7 fits better; the J call may be wrong. Looked up from germline, CDR1 is MNHEY and CDR2 is SVGAGI. The CDR3 has 14 residues. The CDR3 protein is CASSFGQGLYEQYF. CDR3 DNA: TGTGCCAGCAGTTTCGGACAGGGTCTCTACGAGCAGTACTTC.

This CDR3 reads CAPNPGVGGYTF. The CDR3 nucleotides are TGTGCCCCTAACCCGGGGGTTGGTGGCTACACCTTC. The chain links TRBV5-4 to TRBJ1-2; D perhaps matches TRBD1 (5 bases). Germline V gene sequence: CDR1 SGHNT, CDR2 YYREEE (reference sequence). The ends were cut back, 10 bases at V and 7 bases at J, with 17 bases in the middle. The CDR3 is 12 residues long.

The chain is built from TRBV5-1 and TRBJ2-1; 8 bases align to TRBD1. Per the germline V gene, CDR1 is SGHRS and CDR2 is YFSETQ. The trim removed 3 bases at V and 8 bases at J, leaving 7 bases unmatched. This CDR3 is built from 14 residues. CDR3 nucleotide sequence: TGCGCCAGCAGCTGGGAAGACAGGGGACATGAGCAGTTCTTC. It translates to CASSWEDRGHEQFF.

This sequence joins TRBV11-3 and TRBJ1-6, with unresolved D. The germline V and J ends were trimmed by 1 base and 7 bases, with 5 bases remaining between them. The length of the CDR3 is 13 residues. Germline V gene data show CDR1 as SGHNT and CDR2 as YENEEA. The CDR3 spells CASSLVQNSPLHF. CDR3 nucleotides: TGTGCCAGCAGCTTAGTACAGAATTCACCCCTCCACTTT.

The gene calls are TRBV12-5 and TRBJ1-2; 7 nucleotides line up with TRBD1. The V gene's germline CDR1 is LGHNT and CDR2 FRNRAP. The J segment lost 8 bases and the V segment lost 6 bases, leaving 9 bases of the junction unmatched. The length of the CDR3 is 13 residues. This CDR3 reads CASGIDRVGGYTF. The CDR3 DNA follows: TGTGCTAGTGGCATAGACAGGGTTGGCGGCTACACCTTC.

The CDR3 DNA reads TGTGCCAGCAGCTTAACCCCTGCCGGGGGTAACACCGGGGAGCTGTTTTTT. It is translated as CASSLTPAGGNTGELFF. V usage is TRBV11-3 and J usage is TRBJ2-2, with D perhaps matching TRBD2 (6 bases). V was shortened by 2 bases and J by 2 bases, with 15 bases between the two germline ends. The CDR3 has 17 amino acids. Germline V gene data show CDR1 as SGHNT and CDR2 as YENEEA.

The sample holds a few counts of this clone. V gene TRBV6-5 combines with J gene TRBJ1-4, with 8 nucleotides matching TRBD1. Germline V gene lookup returns CDR1 MNHEY and CDR2 SVGAGI. The CDR3 spans 14 residues. V lost 6 bases and J lost 8; bases outside the gene matches: 8. The DNA of the CDR3 is TGTGCCAGCAGGAAAACAGGGGGTGGAGAAAAACTGTTTTTT. Encoded protein: CASRKTGGGEKLFF.

The chain recombines TRBV5-1 with TRBJ2-7; possible D gene TRBD1, 6 bases. Germline CDR1 reads SGHRS; CDR2 reads YFSETQ. V shed 1 base and J shed 4 bases, with 9 bases lying between them. The CDR3 length is 13 residues. CDR3 sequence (DNA): TGCGCCAGCAGCTTGTTCAGGGGATACGAGCAGTACTTC. Amino acid sequence: CASSLFRGYEQYF. Drawing the rest from reference TRBV5-1 and TRBJ2-7, the complete variable domain is KAGVTQTPRYLIKTRGQQVTLSCSPISGHRSVSWYQQTPGQGLQFLFEYFSETQRNKGNFPGRFSGRQFSNSRSEMNVSTLELGDSALYLCASSLFRGYEQYFGPGTRLTVT.

This clone was counted only a few times. V gene TRBV28 combines with J gene TRBJ2-7; D may be TRBD1 (6 bases). There are 12 residues in the CDR3. The germline V gene encodes CDR1 MDHEN and CDR2 SYDVKM. V lost 10 bases and J 2 bases, leaving 12 bases between the germline ends. CDR3 coding DNA: TGTGCCACACAGGCAGGGGCCTACGAGCAGTACTTC. As protein: CATQAGAYEQYF. The complete variable domain, with remaining parts taken from reference TRBV28 and TRBJ2-7, reads DVKVTQSSRYLVKRTGEKVFLECVQDMDHENMFWYRQDPGLGLRLIYFSYDVKMKEKGDIPEGYSVSREKKERFSLILESASTNQTSMYLCATQAGAYEQYFGPGTRLTVT.

The rearrangement uses TRBV11-2 and TRBJ2-7, with a possible D match to TRBD2 (5 bases). The CDR3 contains 13 residues. Trimming cost V 5 bases and J 6 bases, with 14 bases left between them. The germline gives CDR1 SGHAT, CDR2 FQNNGV. The CDR3 protein is CASSPGRGIEQYF. CDR3 sequence (DNA): TGTGCCAGCAGCCCTGGCAGAGGGATCGAGCAGTACTTC.

The chain employs TRBV2 and TRBJ1-2; no clear D gene. Germline V lookup: CDR1 SNHLY, CDR2 FYNNEI. Between the trimmed V and J ends, which lost 6 bases and 3 bases, there was a span of 17 bases. This CDR3 has 15 amino acids. The CDR3 here is CASRLRDQEDYGYTF. DNA for the CDR3: TGTGCCAGCAGATTAAGGGATCAGGAGGACTATGGCTACACCTTC. Complete variable domain (other parts from reference TRBV2 and TRBJ1-2): EPEVTQTPSHQVTQMGQEVILRCVPISNHLYFYWYRQILGQKVEFLVSFYNNEISEKSEIFDDQFSVERPDGSNFTLKIRSTKLEDSAMYFCASRLRDQEDYGYTFGSGTRLTVV.

CDR3 residues: CASSVDGSGNTIYF. The CDR3 DNA follows: TGTGCCAGCAGCGTAGACGGGTCTGGAAACACCATATATTTT. The V gene is TRBV9, the J gene TRBJ1-3; D remains ambiguous. The V gene lost 0 bases and the J gene lost 1 base, with 5 bases spanning the gap. This CDR3 comprises 14 residues. CDR1 is SGDLS, CDR2 YYNGEE, per germline.

This clone was seen a single time. CDR3 residues: CASSFGQGYTEAFF. The CDR3 DNA is TGTGCCAGCAGCTTTGGACAGGGTTACACTGAAGCTTTCTTT. The chain is built from TRBV7-2 and TRBJ1-1, with 8 bases fitting TRBD1. With V trimmed by 3 bases and J by 3 bases, 3 bases remained unmatched. There are 14 residues in the CDR3. Germline values: CDR1 SGHTA, CDR2 FQGNSA.

The chain links TRBV19 to TRBJ2-7; 9 bases are shared with TRBD1. Germline V gene sequence: CDR1 LNHDA, CDR2 SQIVND (reference sequence). CDR3 size: 16 residues. V lost 5 bases and J lost 2; bases outside the gene matches: 10. The CDR3 DNA is TGTGCCAGTAGTGCCCAGACAGGGGGAAGACCCTACGAGCAGTACTTC. Its translation is CASSAQTGGRPYEQYF.

This chain joins TRBV6-5 and TRBJ1-1; the D gene is possibly TRBD1 (6 bases). Germline V gene data show CDR1 as MNHEY and CDR2 as SVGAGI. V dropped 2 bases and J dropped 5 bases, with 12 bases sitting between them. This CDR3 region has 14 residues. CDR3 region: CASSYLVGATEAFF. The CDR3 bases are TGTGCCAGCAGTTACCTCGTGGGGGCAACTGAAGCTTTCTTT.

This clone occurred once. The rearrangement joins TRBV19 to TRBJ1-1; a weak D match, TRBD1 (6 bases). The CDR3 is 16 amino acids. Germline-derived CDR1 and CDR2 are LNHDA and SQIVND (reference sequence). Deletions cut 6 bases from V and 0 bases from J, with 17 bases between. CDR3 amino acids: CASRWGRGDLNTEAFF. In DNA, the CDR3 is TGTGCCAGTAGGTGGGGCAGGGGAGACTTGAACACTGAAGCTTTCTTT.

The rearrangement links TRBV9 to TRBJ2-3; 9 nucleotides line up with TRBD2. This CDR3 comprises 15 residues. Germline CDR1 and CDR2: SGDLS and YYNGEE. V shed 2 bases, J shed 4 bases, and the junction held 5 bases outside the gene matches. The CDR3 reads CASSVGLASADTQYF. Written as DNA, the CDR3 is TGTGCCAGCAGCGTCGGACTAGCGAGCGCAGATACGCAGTATTTT.

The V and J genes are TRBV6-1 and TRBJ1-5; the D is unclear. Germline CDR1 is MNHNS and CDR2 is SASEGT. This CDR3 has 14 residues. V lost 4 bases to trimming and J lost 4 bases, with 11 bases between them. CDR3 amino acids: CASSVGGRNQPQHF. The DNA for the CDR3 is TGTGCCAGCAGTGTGGGTGGGAGGAATCAGCCCCAGCATTTT.

The chain joins TRBV11-2 to TRBJ2-1; no definite D call. CDR3 length: 16 amino acids. V was shortened by 1 base and J by 1 base, with 11 bases between the two germline ends. From germline, CDR1 is SGHAT and CDR2 FQNNGV. The CDR3, as DNA: TGTGCCAGCAGCTTAGCGTGGGCTAAGTCCTACAATGAGCAGTTCTTC. Translated: CASSLAWAKSYNEQFF.

This clone has just a few counts. The V gene is TRBV28, the J gene TRBJ1-5, with TRBD1 as a possible D gene (5 bases). The CDR3 is made up of 13 amino acids. V lost 2 bases and J lost 7, with 9 bases in between. The V gene's germline CDR1 is MDHEN and CDR2 SYDVKM. The CDR3 reads CASSLPGNQPQHF. CDR3 nucleotide sequence: TGTGCCAGCAGTTTACCAGGGAACCAGCCCCAGCATTTT.

This chain connects TRBV6-1 to TRBJ2-3; D unresolved. CDR3 size: 13 residues. Germline V lookup: CDR1 MNHNS, CDR2 SASEGT. The ends were cut back, 6 bases at V and 6 bases at J, with 13 bases in the middle. The CDR3 region has the DNA TGTGCCAGCAGCAGAGATCGGCGGGATACGCAGTATTTT. Its protein product is CASSRDRRDTQYF.

The chain carries TRBV7-2 and TRBJ1-2; a possible D gene is TRBD1 (6 bases). The CDR3 sequence is 16 residues long. The ends were cut back, 2 bases at V and 0 bases at J, with 13 bases in the middle. CDR1 SGHTA and CDR2 FQGNSA come from the germline V gene. DNA of the CDR3: TGTGCCAGCAGCTTAATGGCTACAGGGACTAACTATGGCTACACCTTC. The encoded protein is CASSLMATGTNYGYTF.

There are a few counts of this clone. In nucleotides, the CDR3 is TGTGCCAGCAGCTTCGACAGCCTTAGGGGGGCCAACGTCCTGACTTTC. Translation: CASSFDSLRGANVLTF. This chain joins TRBV7-2 and TRBJ2-6, with D possibly being TRBD1 (5 bases). V shed 3 bases and J shed 4 bases, with 13 bases lying between them. The CDR3 totals 16 residues. Looked up from germline, CDR1 is SGHTA and CDR2 is FQGNSA.